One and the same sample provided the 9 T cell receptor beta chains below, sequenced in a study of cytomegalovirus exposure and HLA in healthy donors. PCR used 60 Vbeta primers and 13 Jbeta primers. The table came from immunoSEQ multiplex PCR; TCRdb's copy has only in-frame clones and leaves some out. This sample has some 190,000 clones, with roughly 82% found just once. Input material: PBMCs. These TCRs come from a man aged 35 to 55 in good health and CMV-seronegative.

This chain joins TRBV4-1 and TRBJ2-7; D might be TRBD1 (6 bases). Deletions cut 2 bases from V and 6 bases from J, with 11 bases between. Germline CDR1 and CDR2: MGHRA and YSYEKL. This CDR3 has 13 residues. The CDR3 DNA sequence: TGCGCCAGCAGCCAACCAGGGGTTGCCGAGCAGTACTTC. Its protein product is CASSQPGVAEQYF.

The CDR3 here is CASSSRDYMNTEAFF. In nucleotides, the CDR3 is TGTGCCAGCAGTTCCAGGGATTACATGAACACTGAAGCTTTCTTT. This chain links TRBV28 with TRBJ1-1, with D perhaps TRBD1 (5 bases). V shed 4 bases and J shed 0 bases, with 12 bases lying between them. The CDR3 has 15 residues. CDR1 is MDHEN and CDR2 is SYDVKM in the germline V gene.

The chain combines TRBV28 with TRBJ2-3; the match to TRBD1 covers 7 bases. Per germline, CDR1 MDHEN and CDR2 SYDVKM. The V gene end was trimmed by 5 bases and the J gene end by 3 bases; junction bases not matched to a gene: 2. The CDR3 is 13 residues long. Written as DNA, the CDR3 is TGTGCCAGCAGTATGACAGGGACAGATACGCAGTATTTT. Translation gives CASSMTGTDTQYF.

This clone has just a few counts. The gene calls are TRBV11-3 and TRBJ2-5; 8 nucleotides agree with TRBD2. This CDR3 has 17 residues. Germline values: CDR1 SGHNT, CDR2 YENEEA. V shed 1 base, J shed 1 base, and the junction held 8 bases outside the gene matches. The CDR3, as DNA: TGTGCCAGCAGCTTAGGGTCATCAGCGGGGGTCCAAGAGACCCAGTACTTC. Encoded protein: CASSLGSSAGVQETQYF.

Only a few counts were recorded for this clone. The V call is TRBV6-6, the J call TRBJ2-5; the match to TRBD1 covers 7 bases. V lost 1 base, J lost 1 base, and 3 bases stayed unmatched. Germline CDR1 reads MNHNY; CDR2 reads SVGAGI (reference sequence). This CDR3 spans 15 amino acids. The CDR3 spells CASSYYRDSQETQYF. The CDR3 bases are TGTGCCAGCAGTTACTACCGGGACAGCCAAGAGACCCAGTACTTC.

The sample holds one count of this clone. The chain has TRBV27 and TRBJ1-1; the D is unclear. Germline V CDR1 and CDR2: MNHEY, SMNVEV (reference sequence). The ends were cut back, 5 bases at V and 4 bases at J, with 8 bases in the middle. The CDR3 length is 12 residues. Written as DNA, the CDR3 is TGTGCCAGCAGTCCTACGGGCACTGAAGCTTTCTTT. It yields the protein CASSPTGTEAFF.

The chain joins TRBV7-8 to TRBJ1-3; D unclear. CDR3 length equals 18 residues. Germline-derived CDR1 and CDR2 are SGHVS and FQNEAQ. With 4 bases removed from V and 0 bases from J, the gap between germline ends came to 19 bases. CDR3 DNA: TGTGCCAGCAGCTCAAACGCCCCGAGTTTTTACTCTGGAAACACCATATATTTT. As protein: CASSSNAPSFYSGNTIYF. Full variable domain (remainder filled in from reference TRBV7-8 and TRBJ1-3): GAGVSQSPRYKVAKRGQDVALRCDPISGHVSLFWYQQALGQGPEFLTYFQNEAQLDKSGLPSDRFFAERPEGSVSTLKIQRTQQEDSAVYLCASSSNAPSFYSGNTIYFGEGSWLTVV.

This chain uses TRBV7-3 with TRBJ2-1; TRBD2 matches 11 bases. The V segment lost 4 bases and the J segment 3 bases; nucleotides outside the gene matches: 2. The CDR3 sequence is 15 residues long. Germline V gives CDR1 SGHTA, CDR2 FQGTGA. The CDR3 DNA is TGTGCCAGCAGCTCGGGACTAGCGGACTACAATGAGCAGTTCTTC. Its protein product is CASSSGLADYNEQFF.

The CDR3 coding sequence is TGTGCCAGCAGTTCACTGTCCTACAATGAGCAGTTCTTC. It translates to CASSSLSYNEQFF. V gene TRBV6-5 combines with J gene TRBJ2-1; no firm D call. V was shortened by 4 bases and J by 1 base, with 5 bases between the two germline ends. Germline assignment: CDR1 MNHEY and CDR2 SVGAGI. The CDR3 length is 13 residues.